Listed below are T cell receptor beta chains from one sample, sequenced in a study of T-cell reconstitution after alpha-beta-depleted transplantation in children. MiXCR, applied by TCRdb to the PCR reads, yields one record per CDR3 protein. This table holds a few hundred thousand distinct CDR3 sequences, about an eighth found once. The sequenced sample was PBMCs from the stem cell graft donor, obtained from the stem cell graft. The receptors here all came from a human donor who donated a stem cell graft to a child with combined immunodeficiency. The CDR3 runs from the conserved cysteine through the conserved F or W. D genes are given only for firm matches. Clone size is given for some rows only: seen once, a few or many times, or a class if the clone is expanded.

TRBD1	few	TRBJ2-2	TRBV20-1	CSAREDRGTGELFF	TGCAGTGCTAGGGAAGACAGGGGCACCGGGGAGCTGTTTTTT
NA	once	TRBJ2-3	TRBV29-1	CSVVQGGSHTDTQYF	TGCAGCGTCGTTCAGGGTGGGAGTCACACAGATACGCAGTATTTT
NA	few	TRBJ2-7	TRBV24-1	CATSDSGTYAEQYF	TGTGCCACCAGTGATTCCGGGACTTACGCTGAGCAGTACTTC
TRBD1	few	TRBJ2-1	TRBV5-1	CASKPTGVSSYNEQFF	TGCGCCAGCAAGCCCACAGGGGTAAGCTCCTACAATGAGCAGTTCTTC
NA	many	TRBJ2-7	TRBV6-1	CASSEGLWEQYF	TGTGCCAGCAGTGAAGGGCTCTGGGAGCAGTACTTC
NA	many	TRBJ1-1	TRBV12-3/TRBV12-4	CASSLGDLAEAFF	TGTGCCAGCAGTTTAGGGGATCTCGCTGAAGCTTTCTTT
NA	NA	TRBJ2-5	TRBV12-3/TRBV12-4	CASRVVGGRGETQYF	TGTGCCAGCCGAGTCGTGGGGGGGCGGGGAGAGACCCAGTACTTC
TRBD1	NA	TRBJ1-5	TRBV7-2	CASSTDTGGHQPQHF	TGTGCCAGCAGCACAGACACAGGGGGTCATCAGCCCCAGCATTTT
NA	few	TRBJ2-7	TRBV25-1	CASSEYGTTYEQYF	TGTGCCAGCAGTGAATATGGGACAACATACGAGCAGTACTTC
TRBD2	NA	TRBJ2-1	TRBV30	CAWKGTSGYNEQFF	TGTGCCTGGAAGGGGACTAGCGGGTACAATGAGCAGTTCTTC
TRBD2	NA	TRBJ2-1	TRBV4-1	CASKRSSGGAGEQFF	TGCGCCAGCAAACGTAGTAGCGGGGGGGCGGGGGAGCAGTTCTTC
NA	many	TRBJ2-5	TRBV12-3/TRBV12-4	CASSGLFEETQYF	TGTGCCAGCAGTGGACTCTTTGAGGAGACCCAGTACTTC
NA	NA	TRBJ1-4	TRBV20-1	CSAVIVGRREKLFF	TGCAGTGCTGTAATAGTTGGCCGGAGGGAAAAACTGTTTTTT
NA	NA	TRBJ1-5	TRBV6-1	CASSDLLDQPQHF	TGTGCCAGCAGTGACCTATTGGATCAGCCCCAGCATTTT
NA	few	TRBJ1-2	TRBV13	CASSSGTHYGYTF	TGTGCCAGCAGCTCCGGGACACACTATGGCTACACCTTC